This passage covers 26 T cell receptor beta chains from one sample sequenced in a study of blood T cell repertoires in COVID-19. TCRdb's copy holds only in-frame clones and misses some; the assay was immunoSEQ multiplex PCR. The profile shows 250,000 or so clones, 75% to 90% of them singletons. The sample taken for sequencing was PBMCs or T cells enriched from blood (not recorded which). All receptors come from a man aged 35 to 55 who had recovered from COVID-19.

The chain links TRBV5-1 to TRBJ2-5; tentatively, D is TRBD1 (5 bases). V dropped 5 bases and J dropped 2 bases, with 10 bases sitting between them. The CDR3 runs 13 residues. Germline CDR1 reads SGHRS; CDR2 reads YFSETQ. CDR3 region: CASRLDRQETQYF. The CDR3 DNA is TGCGCCAGCAGACTCGACAGACAAGAGACCCAGTACTTC.

The J gene is TRBJ2-2, the V gene TRBV3-1 (or the pseudogene TRBV3-2), with a tentative D call TRBD2 (5 bases). The V gene lost 2 bases and the J gene lost 9 bases, with 13 bases spanning the gap. The CDR3 runs 14 residues. Germline-derived CDR1 and CDR2 are LGHDT and YNNKEL (reference sequence). The chain's CDR3 is CASSQTGSNRELFF. DNA for the CDR3: TGTGCCAGCAGCCAAACGGGATCCAACCGGGAGCTGTTTTTT.

Concerning this clone itself: At the DNA level, this CDR3 is encoded by other sequences in the same sample as well. This chain links TRBV3-1 (or the pseudogene TRBV3-2) with TRBJ1-1; no reliable D call. The CDR3 is 13 amino acids. Trimming stripped 1 base from V and 1 base from J, with 4 bases between. The germline CDR1 and CDR2 sequences are LGHDT and YNNKEL (reference sequence). The CDR3 nucleotides are TGTGCCAGCAGCCAAGTCCGGAACACTGAAGCTTTCTTT. Protein product: CASSQVRNTEAFF.

The CDR3 coding sequence is TGTGCCAGTAGTACTCCGGGACTAGCGGGGGCGATAGCCAAAAACATTCAGTACTTC. It is translated as CASSTPGLAGAIAKNIQYF. V usage is TRBV19 and J usage is TRBJ2-4, with 14 bases aligning to TRBD2. Germline loops: CDR1 LNHDA, CDR2 SQIVND (reference sequence). This CDR3 is 19 amino acids long. Trimming at V came to 4 bases and at J to 0 bases, leaving 8 bases not matched to a gene. Looking up the rest from reference TRBV19 and TRBJ2-4 gives the full variable domain: DGGITQSPKYLFRKEGQNVTLSCEQNLNHDAMYWYRQDPGQGLRLIYYSQIVNDFQKGDIAEGYSVSREKKESFPLTVTSAQKNPTAFYLCASSTPGLAGAIAKNIQYFGAGTRLSVL.

The rearrangement joins TRBV4-1 to TRBJ1-4; the D is unclear. CDR1 MGHRA and CDR2 YSYEKL come from the germline V gene. Trimming shortened V by 4 bases and J by 1 base, and 7 bases separated the two germline ends. The CDR3 is 14 amino acids. CDR3 protein: CASSPRGTNEKLFF. The CDR3 DNA reads as TGCGCCAGCAGCCCGCGTGGAACTAATGAAAAACTGTTTTTT.

V usage is TRBV20-1 and J usage is TRBJ1-1; D is undetermined. V shed 3 bases and J shed 8 bases, with 10 bases lying between them. The CDR3 spans 11 residues. Germline V gene sequence: CDR1 DFQATT, CDR2 SNEGSKA (reference sequence). The CDR3 nucleotides are TGCAGTGCTAGTCCGGTTTCGGAAGCTTTCTTT. Protein product: CSASPVSEAFF.

The chain joins TRBV18 to TRBJ2-2; 7 positions match TRBD1. The V gene's germline CDR1 is KGHSH and CDR2 LQKENI. CDR3 size: 14 residues. V lost 6 bases, J lost 2 bases, and 3 bases stayed unmatched. CDR3: CASSRDRNTGELFF. In nucleotides, the CDR3 is TGTGCCAGCTCCCGGGACAGAAACACCGGGGAGCTGTTTTTT.

V is TRBV7-3 and J is TRBJ2-1; the D is unclear. The V gene's germline CDR1 is SGHTA and CDR2 FQGTGA. The CDR3 runs to 15 residues. V lost 3 bases, J lost 9 bases, and 18 bases lay in between. The CDR3 sequence is CASSLTNAVGSEQFF. CDR3 coding DNA: TGTGCCAGCAGCTTGACGAACGCGGTCGGCAGTGAGCAGTTCTTC.

Of note for this clone: Other DNA sequences from this sample encode an identical CDR3 as well. J is TRBJ1-3 and V is TRBV7-3; maybe TRBD1 (6 bases). Germline CDR1 is SGHTA and CDR2 is FQGTGA. This CDR3 has 13 residues. Trimming took 2 bases from V and 4 from J, leaving 6 bases between them. The CDR3 nucleotides read TGTGCCAGCAGCTTAGGACAGGGAAACACCATATATTTT. This gives the protein CASSLGQGNTIYF.

This chain uses TRBV10-3 with TRBJ1-2, with D perhaps matching TRBD1 (6 bases). The CDR3 extends over 17 amino acids. CDR1 ENHRY and CDR2 SYGVKD come from the germline V gene. Trimming stripped 1 base from V and 3 bases from J, with 18 bases between. The CDR3 reads CAISEFLDGQRDYGYTF. The DNA of the CDR3 is TGTGCCATCAGTGAGTTTCTCGACGGACAGAGAGACTATGGCTACACCTTC.

The chain carries TRBV5-1 and TRBJ2-5; 7 bases fit TRBD2. V trimming: 4 bases; J trimming: 5 bases; junction bases outside the gene matches: 8. From germline, CDR1 is SGHRS and CDR2 YFSETQ. The CDR3 has 14 amino acids. CDR3: CASSDGVGGETQYF. The DNA of the CDR3 is TGCGCCAGCAGCGATGGCGTGGGGGGGGAGACCCAGTACTTC.

The table lists this clone with a few counts. The CDR3 sequence: CASSDGGDTDTQYF. The CDR3 DNA is TGTGCCAGCAGTGACGGGGGGGACACAGATACGCAGTATTTT. This chain uses TRBV6-4 with TRBJ2-3; TRBD2 agrees at 7 bases. CDR1 and CDR2 from the germline V gene are MRHNA and SNTAGT. The ends lost 2 bases at V and 2 bases at J; junction bases unmatched: 1. The CDR3 sequence is 14 residues long.

The chain combines TRBV19 with TRBJ1-4; D gene unclear. The CDR3 has 14 residues. V was cut by 7 bases and J by 1 base, with 10 bases left in between. Germline CDR1 and CDR2: LNHDA and SQIVND (reference sequence). DNA for the CDR3: TGTGCCAGTAACTACGGAAGAACTAATGAAAAACTGTTTTTT. Amino acids: CASNYGRTNEKLFF.

This chain links TRBV5-4 with TRBJ2-3; D possibly corresponds to TRBD1 (5 bases). CDR1 SGHNT and CDR2 YYREEE come from the germline V gene (reference sequence). Trimming took off 5 bases at V and 2 bases at J, with 15 bases between the two ends. CDR3 size: 15 residues. The CDR3 DNA reads as TGTGCCAGCAGACGTCTGCAGGGATCCACAGATACGCAGTATTTT. Its protein product is CASRRLQGSTDTQYF.

The rearrangement uses TRBV5-3 and TRBJ2-1, with TRBD2 as a possible D gene (5 bases). TRBV5-3 is an open reading frame whose function is uncertain. Trimming removed 2 bases from V and 0 bases from J, with 9 bases in between. The CDR3 is 15 residues long. The CDR3 DNA sequence: TGTGCCAGAAGCTTTACGGGGAGCTCCTACAATGAGCAGTTCTTC. Translating it yields CARSFTGSSYNEQFF.

V usage is TRBV6-4 and J usage is TRBJ2-1; D might be TRBD2 (6 bases). This CDR3 contains 12 residues. CDR1 MRHNA and CDR2 SNTAGT come from the germline V gene. The V and J ends lost 8 bases and 5 bases respectively, with 10 bases between them. This CDR3 is CASVGGNNEQFF. The CDR3 nucleotides are TGTGCCAGCGTTGGAGGGAACAATGAGCAGTTCTTC.

The chain recombines TRBV12-3 or TRBV12-4 with TRBJ2-1; D may be TRBD2 (7 bases). V dropped 7 bases and J dropped 4 bases, with 11 bases sitting between them. The length of the CDR3 is 13 residues. The CDR3 loop reads CASTRGAYNEQFF. The DNA of the CDR3 is TGTGCCAGCACCCGGGGGGCGTACAATGAGCAGTTCTTC.

In this sample, this clone turned up once. V usage is TRBV2 and J usage is TRBJ2-7; D is possibly TRBD1 (5 bases). V dropped 1 base and J dropped 4 bases, with 8 bases sitting between them. Germline V gene sequence: CDR1 SNHLY, CDR2 FYNNEI. This CDR3 is built from 13 residues. The CDR3 spells CASSEGRAYEQYF. The CDR3 coding sequence is TGTGCCAGCAGTGAAGGCAGGGCTTACGAGCAGTACTTC.

In this sample, this clone turned up a few times. The gene calls are TRBV9 and TRBJ1-1, with a tentative D call TRBD1 (6 bases). V lost 0 bases to trimming and J lost 5 bases, with 14 bases between them. Germline CDR1 and CDR2: SGDLS and YYNGEE. The CDR3 spans 15 residues. This CDR3 reads CASSVVEQGWTEAFF. CDR3 nucleotides: TGTGCCAGCAGCGTAGTTGAACAGGGATGGACTGAAGCTTTCTTT.

The V call is TRBV6-5, the J call TRBJ1-2; D not resolved. V was clipped by 5 bases and J by 6 bases, with 16 bases between them. The V gene's germline CDR1 is MNHEY and CDR2 SVGAGI. CDR3 size: 14 residues. CDR3 sequence (DNA): TGTGCCAGCAGTACCCAGACGGGAGCCGATGGCTACACCTTC. Residues: CASSTQTGADGYTF.

The V gene is TRBV2, the J gene TRBJ2-7; 10 bases agree with TRBD1. Germline V lookup: CDR1 SNHLY, CDR2 FYNNEI. The CDR3 is 13 residues long. With 7 bases clipped from V and 1 base from J, the junction kept 1 base outside the gene matches. The chain's CDR3 is CASMDRGSYEQYF. For the CDR3, the DNA is TGTGCCAGCATGGACAGGGGGTCCTACGAGCAGTACTTC.

The chain carries TRBV5-4 and TRBJ1-1; TRBD1 agrees at 8 bases. With 4 bases clipped from V and 6 bases from J, the junction kept 11 bases outside the gene matches. The CDR3 is made up of 15 amino acids. Germline V gives CDR1 SGHNT, CDR2 YYREEE (reference sequence). The CDR3 region is CASSILNRGTPEAFF. Here the CDR3 DNA reads TGTGCCAGCAGCATCCTTAACAGGGGGACCCCTGAAGCTTTCTTT.

The genes are TRBV15 and TRBJ2-1, with 16 bases lining up with TRBD2. Germline CDR1 reads LNHNV; CDR2 reads YYDKDF (reference sequence). Trimming at V came to 1 base and at J to 2 bases, leaving 8 bases not matched to a gene. The CDR3 loop spans 20 amino acids. Here the CDR3 DNA reads TGTGCCACCAGCAGAGGCGGGACTAGCGGGAGGGTAGGGCCCTACAATGAGCAGTTCTTC. Translation gives CATSRGGTSGRVGPYNEQFF.

The chain has TRBV5-1 and TRBJ2-1, with 9 nucleotides matching TRBD2. The CDR3 extends over 15 amino acids. Germline V lookup: CDR1 SGHRS, CDR2 YFSETQ. The junction had 5 bases not matched to a gene; V was cut back by 3 bases and J by 4 bases. CDR3 DNA sequence: TGCGCCAGCAGCTCTCGACTAGCGGAATACAATGAGCAGTTCTTC. This sequence encodes CASSSRLAEYNEQFF.

This clone was detected once. The gene calls are TRBV5-4 and TRBJ2-4; 11 nucleotides match TRBD1. The CDR3 covers 14 residues. Germline V gives CDR1 SGHNT, CDR2 YYREEE (reference sequence). V gave up 4 bases and J gave up 7 bases; unmatched junction bases: 4. The CDR3 nucleotides read TGTGCCAGCAGCCCGGGACAGGGGGTCAACATTCAGTACTTC. Protein: CASSPGQGVNIQYF.

The CDR3 is CASKQGPTDTQYF. DNA of the CDR3: TGTGCCTCCAAACAGGGGCCCACAGATACGCAGTATTTT. This chain connects TRBV5-4 to TRBJ2-3; 7 nucleotides match TRBD1. Germline V CDR1 and CDR2: SGHNT, YYREEE (reference sequence). J lost 2 bases, V lost 10 bases, and 7 bases had no gene match. This CDR3 comprises 13 residues. Drawing the rest from reference TRBV5-4 and TRBJ2-3, the complete variable domain is ETGVTQSPTHLIKTRGQQVTLRCSSQSGHNTVSWYQQALGQGPQFIFQYYREEENGRGNFPPRFSGLQFPNYSSELNVNALELDDSALYLCASKQGPTDTQYFGPGTRLTVL.